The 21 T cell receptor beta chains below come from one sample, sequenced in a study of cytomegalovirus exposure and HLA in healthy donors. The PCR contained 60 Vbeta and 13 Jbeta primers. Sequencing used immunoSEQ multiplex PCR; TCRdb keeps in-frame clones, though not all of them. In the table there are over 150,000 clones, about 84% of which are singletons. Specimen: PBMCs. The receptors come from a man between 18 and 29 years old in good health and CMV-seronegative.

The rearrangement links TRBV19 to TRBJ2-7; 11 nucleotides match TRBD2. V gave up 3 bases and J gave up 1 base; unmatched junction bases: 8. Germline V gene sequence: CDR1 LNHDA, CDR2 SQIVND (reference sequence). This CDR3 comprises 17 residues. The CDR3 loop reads CASSIGLAGGASYEQYF. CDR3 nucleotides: TGTGCCAGTAGTATTGGTCTAGCGGGGGGTGCTTCCTACGAGCAGTACTTC.

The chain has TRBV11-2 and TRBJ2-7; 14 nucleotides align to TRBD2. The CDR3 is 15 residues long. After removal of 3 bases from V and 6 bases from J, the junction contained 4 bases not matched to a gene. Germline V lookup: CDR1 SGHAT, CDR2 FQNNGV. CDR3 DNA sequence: TGTGCCAGCAGCTTGGGACTAGCGGGAGTCTCCGAGCAGTACTTC. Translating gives CASSLGLAGVSEQYF. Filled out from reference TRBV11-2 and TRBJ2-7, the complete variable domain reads EAGVAQSPRYKIIEKRQSVAFWCNPISGHATLYWYQQILGQGPKLLIQFQNNGVVDDSQLPKDRFSAERLKGVDSTLKIQPAKLEDSAVYLCASSLGLAGVSEQYFGPGTRLTVT.

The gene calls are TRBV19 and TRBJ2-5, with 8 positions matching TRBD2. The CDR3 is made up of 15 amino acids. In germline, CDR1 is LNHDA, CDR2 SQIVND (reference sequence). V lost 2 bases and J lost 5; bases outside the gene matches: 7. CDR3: CASSISGGRGETQYF. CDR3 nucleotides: TGTGCCAGTAGTATATCGGGGGGGCGAGGGGAGACCCAGTACTTC.

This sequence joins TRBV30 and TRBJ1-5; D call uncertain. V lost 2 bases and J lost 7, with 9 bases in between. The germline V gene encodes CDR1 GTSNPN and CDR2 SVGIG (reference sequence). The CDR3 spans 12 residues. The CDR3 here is CAWSRGSQPQHF. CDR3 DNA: TGTGCCTGGAGTAGAGGGAGCCAGCCCCAGCATTTT. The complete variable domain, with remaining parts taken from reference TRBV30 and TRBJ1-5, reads SQTIHQWPATLVQPVGSPLSLECTVEGTSNPNLYWYRQAAGRGLQLLFYSVGIGQISSEVPQNLSASRPQDRQFILSSKKLLLSDSGFYLCAWSRGSQPQHFGDGTRLSIL.

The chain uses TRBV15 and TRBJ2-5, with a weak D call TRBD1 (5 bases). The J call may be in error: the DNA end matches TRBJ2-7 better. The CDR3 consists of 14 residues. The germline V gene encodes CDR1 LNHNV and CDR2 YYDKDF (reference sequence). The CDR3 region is CATSDQTASYEQYF. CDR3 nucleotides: TGTGCCACCAGCGACCAGACAGCCTCCTACGAGCAGTACTTC.

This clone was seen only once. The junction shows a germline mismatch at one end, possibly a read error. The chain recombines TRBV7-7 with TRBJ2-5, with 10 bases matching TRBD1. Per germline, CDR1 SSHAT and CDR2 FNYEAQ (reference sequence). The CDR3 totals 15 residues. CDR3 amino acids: CASSRGQGLQETQYF. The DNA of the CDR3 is TGTGCTAGCAGCCGGGGACAGGGGCTTCAAGAGACCCAGTACTTC.

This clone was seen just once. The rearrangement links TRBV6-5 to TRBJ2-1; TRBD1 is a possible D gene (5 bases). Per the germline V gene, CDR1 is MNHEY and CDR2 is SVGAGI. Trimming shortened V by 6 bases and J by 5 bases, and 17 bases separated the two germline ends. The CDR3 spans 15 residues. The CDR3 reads CASSQTASRHNEQFF. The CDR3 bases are TGTGCCAGCAGCCAGACAGCCTCTAGACACAATGAGCAGTTCTTC.

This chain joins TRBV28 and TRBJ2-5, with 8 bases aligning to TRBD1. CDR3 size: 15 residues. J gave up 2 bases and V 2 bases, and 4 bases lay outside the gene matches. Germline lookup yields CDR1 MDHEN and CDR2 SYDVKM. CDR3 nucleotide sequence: TGTGCCAGCAGTTTACGGCAGGGGGCACAAGAGACCCAGTACTTC. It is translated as CASSLRQGAQETQYF.

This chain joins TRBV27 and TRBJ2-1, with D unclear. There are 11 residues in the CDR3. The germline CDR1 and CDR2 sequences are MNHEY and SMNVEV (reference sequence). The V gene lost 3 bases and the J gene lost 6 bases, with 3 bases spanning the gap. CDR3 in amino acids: CASSFGNEQFF. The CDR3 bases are TGTGCCAGCAGTTTCGGCAATGAGCAGTTCTTC.

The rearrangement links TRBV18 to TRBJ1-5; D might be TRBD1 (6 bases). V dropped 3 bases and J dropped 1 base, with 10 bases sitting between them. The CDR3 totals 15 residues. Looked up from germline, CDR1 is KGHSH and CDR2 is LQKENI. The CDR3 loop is CASSPTGYSNQPQHF. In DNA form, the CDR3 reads TGTGCCAGCTCACCTACAGGGTACAGCAATCAGCCCCAGCATTTT.

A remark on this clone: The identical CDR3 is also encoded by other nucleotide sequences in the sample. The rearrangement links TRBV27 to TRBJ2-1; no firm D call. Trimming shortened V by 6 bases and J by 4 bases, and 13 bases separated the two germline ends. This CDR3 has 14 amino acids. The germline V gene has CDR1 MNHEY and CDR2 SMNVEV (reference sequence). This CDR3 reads CASSLLDSYNEQFF. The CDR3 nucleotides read TGTGCCAGCAGCCTTCTAGACTCTTACAATGAGCAGTTCTTC.

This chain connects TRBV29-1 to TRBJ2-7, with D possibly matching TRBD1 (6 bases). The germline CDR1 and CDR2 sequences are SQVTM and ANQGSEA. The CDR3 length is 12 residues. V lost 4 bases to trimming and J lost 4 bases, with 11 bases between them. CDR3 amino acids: CSVAGVRYEQYF. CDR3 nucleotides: TGCAGCGTTGCAGGGGTTCGGTACGAGCAGTACTTC.

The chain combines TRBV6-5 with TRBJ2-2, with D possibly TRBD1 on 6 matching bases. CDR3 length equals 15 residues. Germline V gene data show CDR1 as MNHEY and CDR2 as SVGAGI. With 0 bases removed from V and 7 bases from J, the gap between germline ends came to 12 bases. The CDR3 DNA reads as TGTGCCAGCAGTTACTCGCTGGACAGTGACGGGGAGCTGTTTTTT. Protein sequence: CASSYSLDSDGELFF.

CDR3 amino acids: CASSLQGAHDEQYF. DNA for the CDR3: TGCGCCAGCAGTTTACAGGGGGCTCACGACGAGCAGTACTTC. J is TRBJ2-7 and V is TRBV10-2; 9 nucleotides align to TRBD1. The trim removed 5 bases at V and 5 bases at J, leaving 7 bases unmatched. Germline CDR1 WSHSY, CDR2 SAAADI. This CDR3 has 14 residues.

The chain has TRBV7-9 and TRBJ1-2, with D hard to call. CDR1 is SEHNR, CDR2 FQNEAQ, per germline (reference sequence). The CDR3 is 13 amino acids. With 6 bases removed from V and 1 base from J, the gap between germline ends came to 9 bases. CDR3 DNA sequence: TGTGCCAGCAGGGGAGAGGGTAACTATGGCTACACCTTC. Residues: CASRGEGNYGYTF.

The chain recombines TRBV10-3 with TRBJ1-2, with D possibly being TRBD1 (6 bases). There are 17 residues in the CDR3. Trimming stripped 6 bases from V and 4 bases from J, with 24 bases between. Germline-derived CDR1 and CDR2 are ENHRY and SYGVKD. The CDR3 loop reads CAISPLGDTSPSYGYTF. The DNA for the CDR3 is TGTGCCATCAGCCCTTTAGGGGACACATCCCCGAGCTATGGCTACACCTTC.

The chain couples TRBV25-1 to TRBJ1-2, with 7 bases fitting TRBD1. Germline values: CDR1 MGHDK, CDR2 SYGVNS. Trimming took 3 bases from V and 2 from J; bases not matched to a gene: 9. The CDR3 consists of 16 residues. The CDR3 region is CASSDPGQGENYGYTF. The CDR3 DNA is TGTGCCAGCAGTGATCCGGGGCAGGGGGAAAACTATGGCTACACCTTC.

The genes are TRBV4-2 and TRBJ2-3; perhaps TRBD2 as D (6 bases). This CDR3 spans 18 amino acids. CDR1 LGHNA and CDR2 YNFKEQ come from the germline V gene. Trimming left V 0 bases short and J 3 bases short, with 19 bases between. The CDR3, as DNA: TGTGCCAGCAGCCAAGATTTTACCCGGGAGATAGGGACAGATACGCAGTATTTT. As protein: CASSQDFTREIGTDTQYF.

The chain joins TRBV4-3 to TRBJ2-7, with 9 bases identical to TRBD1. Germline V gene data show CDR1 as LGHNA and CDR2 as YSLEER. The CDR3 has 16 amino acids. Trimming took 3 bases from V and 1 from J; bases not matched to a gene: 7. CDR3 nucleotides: TGCGCCAGCAGCCAGTTCACCGGGACAGGGTCCTACGAGCAGTACTTC. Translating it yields CASSQFTGTGSYEQYF.

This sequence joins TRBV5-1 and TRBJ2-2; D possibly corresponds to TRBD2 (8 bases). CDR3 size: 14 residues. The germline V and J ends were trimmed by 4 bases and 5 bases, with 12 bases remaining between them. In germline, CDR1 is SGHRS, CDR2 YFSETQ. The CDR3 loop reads CASSREGATGELFF. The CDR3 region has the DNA TGCGCCAGCAGCCGGGAGGGGGCAACCGGGGAGCTGTTTTTT. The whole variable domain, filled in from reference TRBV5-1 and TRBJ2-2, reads KAGVTQTPRYLIKTRGQQVTLSCSPISGHRSVSWYQQTPGQGLQFLFEYFSETQRNKGNFPGRFSGRQFSNSRSEMNVSTLELGDSALYLCASSREGATGELFFGEGSRLTVL.

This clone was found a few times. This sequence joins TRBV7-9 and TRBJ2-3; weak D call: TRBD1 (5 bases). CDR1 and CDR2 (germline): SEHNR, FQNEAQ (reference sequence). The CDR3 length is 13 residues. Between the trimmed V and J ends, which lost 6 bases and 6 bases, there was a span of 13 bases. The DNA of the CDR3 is TGTGCCAGCAGGGATGGGGCGGTTGATACGCAGTATTTT. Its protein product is CASRDGAVDTQYF.